This TCR beta chain was captured by sequencing in a study of patients and donors after allogeneic stem cell transplantation. J gave up 4 bases and V 7 bases, and 9 bases lay outside the gene matches. This CDR3 region has 14 residues. The V gene's germline CDR1 is PRHDT and CDR2 FYEKMQ (reference sequence). Each CDR3 protein is one row after TCRdb ran MiXCR on the RT-PCR reads. The sample holds about 960,000 distinct CDR3 sequences, under 20% seen once. The sequence derives from a human donor who was either an allogeneic HSCT recipient or a stem cell or donor lymphocyte infusion donor (not recorded which). It is not recorded whose cells these are; they may come from a transplant donor. The specimen sequenced was blood, either unsorted or a sorted T cell fraction (not recorded which). The chain is built from TRBV13 and TRBJ1-2; TRBD1 aligns across 7 bases. The CDR3 DNA follows: TGTGCCAGCAACCAAGGAAGGGGGCCCTATGGCTACACCTTC. Its translation is CASNQGRGPYGYTF.